This T cell receptor beta chain was sequenced for a study of blood T cell repertoires in COVID-19. TCRdb keeps only in-frame clones here, not all; method: immunoSEQ multiplex PCR. The data contain fewer than 200,000 clones, 70% to 90% of them seen just once; the ten biggest clones take up 1.1%. V shed 4 bases, J shed 3 bases, and the junction held 4 bases outside the gene matches. CDR1 LNHNV and CDR2 YYDKDF come from the germline V gene (reference sequence). This CDR3 has 15 residues. Sequences were obtained from peripheral blood. V gene TRBV15 combines with J gene TRBJ2-7, with TRBD2 identical over 12 bases. This TCR was sampled from a man aged 35 to 55 with acute or convalescent COVID-19. Here the CDR3 reads CATSKTSGGNYEQYF. As DNA, the CDR3 is TGTGCCACCAGCAAGACTAGCGGGGGCAACTACGAGCAGTACTTC.